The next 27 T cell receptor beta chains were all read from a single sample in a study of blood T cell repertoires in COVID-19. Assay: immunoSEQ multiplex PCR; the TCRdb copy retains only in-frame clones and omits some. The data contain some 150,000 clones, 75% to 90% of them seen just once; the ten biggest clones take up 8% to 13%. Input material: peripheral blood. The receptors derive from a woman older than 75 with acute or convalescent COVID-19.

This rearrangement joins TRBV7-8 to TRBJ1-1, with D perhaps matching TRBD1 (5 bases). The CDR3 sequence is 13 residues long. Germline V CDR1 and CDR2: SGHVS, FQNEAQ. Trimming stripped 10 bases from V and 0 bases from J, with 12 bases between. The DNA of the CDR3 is TGTGCCACCGGGGGGTCCCTGAACACTGAAGCTTTCTTT. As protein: CATGGSLNTEAFF.

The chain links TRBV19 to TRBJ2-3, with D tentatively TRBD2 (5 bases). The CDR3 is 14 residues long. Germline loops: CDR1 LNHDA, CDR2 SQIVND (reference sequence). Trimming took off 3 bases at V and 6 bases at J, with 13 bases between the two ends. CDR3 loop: CASSILRRVDTQYF. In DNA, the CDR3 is TGTGCCAGTAGTATCCTCCGGCGGGTGGATACGCAGTATTTT.

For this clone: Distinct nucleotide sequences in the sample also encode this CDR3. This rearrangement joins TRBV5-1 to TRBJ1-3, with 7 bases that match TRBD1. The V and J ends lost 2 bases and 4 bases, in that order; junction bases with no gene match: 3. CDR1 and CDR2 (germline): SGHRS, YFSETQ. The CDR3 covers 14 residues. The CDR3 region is CASSLGTVGNTIYF. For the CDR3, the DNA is TGCGCCAGCAGCTTAGGGACAGTGGGAAACACCATATATTTT.

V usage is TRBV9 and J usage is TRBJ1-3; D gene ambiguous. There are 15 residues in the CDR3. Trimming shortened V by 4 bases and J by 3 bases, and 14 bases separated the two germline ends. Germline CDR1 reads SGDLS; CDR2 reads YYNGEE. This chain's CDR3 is CASSPSGEGGNTIYF. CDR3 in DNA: TGTGCCAGCAGCCCCTCCGGGGAGGGTGGAAACACCATATATTTT.

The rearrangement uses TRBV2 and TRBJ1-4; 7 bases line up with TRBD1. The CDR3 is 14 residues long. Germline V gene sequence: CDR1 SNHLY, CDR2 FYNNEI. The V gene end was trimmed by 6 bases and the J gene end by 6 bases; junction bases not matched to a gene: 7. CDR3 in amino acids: CASSRQGGDEKLFF. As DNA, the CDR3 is TGTGCCAGCAGCCGACAGGGAGGTGATGAAAAACTGTTTTTT.

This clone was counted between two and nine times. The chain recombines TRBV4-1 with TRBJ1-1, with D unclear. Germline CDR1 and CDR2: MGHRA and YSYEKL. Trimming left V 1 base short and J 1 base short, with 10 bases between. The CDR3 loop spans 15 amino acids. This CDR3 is CASSQVGDWNTEAFF. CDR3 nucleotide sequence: TGCGCCAGCAGCCAAGTCGGTGATTGGAACACTGAAGCTTTCTTT.

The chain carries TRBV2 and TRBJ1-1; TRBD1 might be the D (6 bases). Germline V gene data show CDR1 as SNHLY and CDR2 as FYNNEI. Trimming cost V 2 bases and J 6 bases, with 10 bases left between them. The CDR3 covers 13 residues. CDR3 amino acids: CASSEQGRAEAFF. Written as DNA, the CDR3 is TGTGCCAGCAGTGAACAGGGGAGGGCTGAAGCTTTCTTT.

The CDR3 sequence is CASSVYRDRGHSPLHF. CDR3 coding DNA: TGTGCCAGCAGCGTATACCGGGACAGGGGGCATTCACCCCTCCACTTT. The chain recombines TRBV7-2 with TRBJ1-6; 12 nucleotides match TRBD1. The CDR3 runs to 16 residues. Germline lookup yields CDR1 SGHTA and CDR2 FQGNSA. Losses at the gene ends were 5 bases for V and 8 bases for J; bases not matched to a gene: 7.

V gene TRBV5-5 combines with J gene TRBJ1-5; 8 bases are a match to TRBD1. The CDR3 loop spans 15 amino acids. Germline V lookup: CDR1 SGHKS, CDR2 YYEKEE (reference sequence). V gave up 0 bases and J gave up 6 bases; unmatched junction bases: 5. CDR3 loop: CASSLGGTGGQPQHF. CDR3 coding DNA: TGTGCCAGCAGCTTGGGAGGGACAGGTGGTCAGCCCCAGCATTTT. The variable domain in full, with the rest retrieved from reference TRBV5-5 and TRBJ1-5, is DAGVTQSPTHLIKTRGQQVTLRCSPISGHKSVSWYQQVLGQGPQFIFQYYEKEERGRGNFPDRFSARQFPNYSSELNVNALLLGDSALYLCASSLGGTGGQPQHFGDGTRLSIL.

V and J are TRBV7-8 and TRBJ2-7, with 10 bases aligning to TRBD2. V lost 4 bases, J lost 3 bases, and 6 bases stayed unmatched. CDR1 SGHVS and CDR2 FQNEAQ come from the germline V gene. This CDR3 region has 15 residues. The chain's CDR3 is CASSSQASGGYEQYF. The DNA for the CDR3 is TGTGCCAGCAGCTCCCAGGCTAGCGGGGGCTACGAGCAGTACTTC.

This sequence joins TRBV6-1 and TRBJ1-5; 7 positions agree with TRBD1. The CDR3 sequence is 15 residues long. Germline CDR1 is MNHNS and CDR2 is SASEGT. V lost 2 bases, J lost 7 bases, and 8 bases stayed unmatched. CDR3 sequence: CASSETGGTVQPQHF. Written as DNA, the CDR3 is TGTGCCAGCAGTGAAACGGGGGGGACAGTACAGCCCCAGCATTTT.

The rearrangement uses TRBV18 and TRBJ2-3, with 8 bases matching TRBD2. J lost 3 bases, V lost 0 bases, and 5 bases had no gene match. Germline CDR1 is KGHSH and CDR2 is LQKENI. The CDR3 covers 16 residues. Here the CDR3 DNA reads TGTGCCAGCTCACCACCGGTGCGGGGGGCTACAGATACGCAGTATTTT. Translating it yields CASSPPVRGATDTQYF. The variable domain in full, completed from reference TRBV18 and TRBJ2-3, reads NAGVMQNPRHLVRRRGQEARLRCSPMKGHSHVYWYRQLPEEGLKFMVYLQKENIIDESGMPKERFSAEFPKEGPSILRIQQVVRGDSAAYFCASSPPVRGATDTQYFGPGTRLTVL.

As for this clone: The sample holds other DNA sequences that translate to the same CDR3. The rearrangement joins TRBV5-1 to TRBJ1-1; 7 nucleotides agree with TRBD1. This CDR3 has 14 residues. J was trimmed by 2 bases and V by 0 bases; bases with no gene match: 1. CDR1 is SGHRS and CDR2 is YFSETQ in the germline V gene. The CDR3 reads CASSLGTGNTEAFF. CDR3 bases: TGCGCCAGCAGCTTGGGGACAGGTAACACTGAAGCTTTCTTT. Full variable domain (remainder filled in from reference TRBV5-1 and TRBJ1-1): KAGVTQTPRYLIKTRGQQVTLSCSPISGHRSVSWYQQTPGQGLQFLFEYFSETQRNKGNFPGRFSGRQFSNSRSEMNVSTLELGDSALYLCASSLGTGNTEAFFGQGTRLTVV.

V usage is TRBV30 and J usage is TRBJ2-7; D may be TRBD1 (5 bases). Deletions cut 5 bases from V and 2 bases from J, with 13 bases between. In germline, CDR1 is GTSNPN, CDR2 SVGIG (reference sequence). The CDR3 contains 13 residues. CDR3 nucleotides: TGTGCCTGGGGGCAGGACAAGACCTACGAGCAGTACTTC. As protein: CAWGQDKTYEQYF.

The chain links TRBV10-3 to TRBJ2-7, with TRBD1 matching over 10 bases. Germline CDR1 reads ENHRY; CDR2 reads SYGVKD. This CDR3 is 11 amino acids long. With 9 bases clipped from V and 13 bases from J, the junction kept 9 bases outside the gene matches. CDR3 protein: CAMGTGETVYF. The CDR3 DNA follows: TGTGCCATGGGGACAGGGGAAACGGTTTACTTC.

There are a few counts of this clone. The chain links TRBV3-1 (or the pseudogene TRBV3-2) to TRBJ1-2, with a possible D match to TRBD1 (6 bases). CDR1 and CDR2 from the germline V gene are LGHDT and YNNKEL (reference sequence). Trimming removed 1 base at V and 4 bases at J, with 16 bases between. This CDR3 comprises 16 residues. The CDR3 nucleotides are TGTGCCAGCAGCCAAGGAACAGGGCGAATCTCCTATGGCTACACCTTC. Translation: CASSQGTGRISYGYTF.

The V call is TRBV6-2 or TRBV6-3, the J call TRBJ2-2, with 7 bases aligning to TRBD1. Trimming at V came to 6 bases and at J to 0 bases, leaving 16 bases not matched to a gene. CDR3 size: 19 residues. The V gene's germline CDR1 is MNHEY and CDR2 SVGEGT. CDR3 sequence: CASSLVGQDIGPNTGELFF. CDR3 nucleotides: TGTGCCAGCAGCCTTGTCGGACAGGATATCGGTCCGAACACCGGGGAGCTGTTTTTT.

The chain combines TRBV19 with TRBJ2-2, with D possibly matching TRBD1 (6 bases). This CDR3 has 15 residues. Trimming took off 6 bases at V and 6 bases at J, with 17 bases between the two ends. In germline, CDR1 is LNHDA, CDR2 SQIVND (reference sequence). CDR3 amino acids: CASSGLQGLAGELFF. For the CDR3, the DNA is TGTGCCAGTAGCGGATTACAGGGTTTGGCCGGGGAGCTGTTTTTT.

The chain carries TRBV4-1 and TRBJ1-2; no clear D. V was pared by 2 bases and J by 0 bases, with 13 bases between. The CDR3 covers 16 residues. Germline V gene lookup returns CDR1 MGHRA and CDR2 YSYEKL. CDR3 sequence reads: CASSQNPPAANYGYTF. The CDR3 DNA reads TGCGCCAGCAGCCAAAATCCCCCAGCGGCTAACTATGGCTACACCTTC.

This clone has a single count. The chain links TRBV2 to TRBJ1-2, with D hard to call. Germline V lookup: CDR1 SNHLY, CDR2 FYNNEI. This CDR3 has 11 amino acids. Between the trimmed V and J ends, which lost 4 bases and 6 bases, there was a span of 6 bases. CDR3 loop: CASSVENGYTF. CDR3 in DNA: TGTGCCAGCAGTGTAGAAAATGGCTACACCTTC.

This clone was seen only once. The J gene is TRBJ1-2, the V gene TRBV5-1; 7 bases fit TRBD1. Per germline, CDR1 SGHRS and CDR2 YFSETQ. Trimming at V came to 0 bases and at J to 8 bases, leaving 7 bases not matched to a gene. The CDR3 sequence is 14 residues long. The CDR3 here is CASSLGQGRGGYTF. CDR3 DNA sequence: TGCGCCAGCAGCTTGGGACAGGGCAGAGGCGGCTACACCTTC.

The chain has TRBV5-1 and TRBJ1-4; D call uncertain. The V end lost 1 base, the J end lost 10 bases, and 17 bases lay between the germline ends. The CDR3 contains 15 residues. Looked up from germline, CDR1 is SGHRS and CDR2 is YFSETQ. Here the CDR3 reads CASSLLVGRDAKLFF. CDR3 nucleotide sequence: TGCGCCAGCAGCTTGCTTGTCGGTCGGGATGCAAAACTGTTTTTT.

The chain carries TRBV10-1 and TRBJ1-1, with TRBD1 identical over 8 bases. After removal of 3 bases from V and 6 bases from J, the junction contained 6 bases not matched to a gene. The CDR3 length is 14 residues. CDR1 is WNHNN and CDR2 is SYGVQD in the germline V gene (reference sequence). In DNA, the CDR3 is TGCGCCAGCAGTGACCGGACAGGGAGGCCTGAAGCTTTCTTT. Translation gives CASSDRTGRPEAFF.

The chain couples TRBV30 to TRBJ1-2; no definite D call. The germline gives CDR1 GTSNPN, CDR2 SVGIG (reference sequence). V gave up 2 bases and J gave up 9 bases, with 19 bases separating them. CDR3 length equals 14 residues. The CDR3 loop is CAWSTFLSPPRYTF. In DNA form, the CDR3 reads TGTGCCTGGAGTACTTTTCTGTCACCCCCACGCTACACCTTC.

The CDR3 region is CASSYLGRGEGGYTF. The CDR3 nucleotides are TGTGCCAGCAGTTACCTGGGGCGGGGGGAAGGCGGCTACACCTTC. The chain couples TRBV6-5 to TRBJ1-2, with a weak D call TRBD1 (5 bases). The CDR3 spans 15 residues. The germline CDR1 and CDR2 sequences are MNHEY and SVGAGI. V shed 2 bases and J shed 8 bases, with 18 bases lying between them.

As DNA, the CDR3 is TGTGCCTGCCTCAGGGGCACTGAAGCTTTCTTT. It is translated as CACLRGTEAFF. This chain links TRBV30 with TRBJ1-1; perhaps TRBD1 as D (6 bases). The length of the CDR3 is 11 residues. Trimming removed 6 bases from V and 4 bases from J, with 9 bases in between. CDR1 and CDR2 from the germline V gene are GTSNPN and SVGIG (reference sequence).

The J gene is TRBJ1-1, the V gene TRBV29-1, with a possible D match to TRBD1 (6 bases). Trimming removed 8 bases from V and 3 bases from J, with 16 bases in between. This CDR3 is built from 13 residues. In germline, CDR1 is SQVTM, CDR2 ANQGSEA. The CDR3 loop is CSWRGAEDTEAFF. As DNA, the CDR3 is TGCAGCTGGCGGGGGGCGGAAGACACTGAAGCTTTCTTT.